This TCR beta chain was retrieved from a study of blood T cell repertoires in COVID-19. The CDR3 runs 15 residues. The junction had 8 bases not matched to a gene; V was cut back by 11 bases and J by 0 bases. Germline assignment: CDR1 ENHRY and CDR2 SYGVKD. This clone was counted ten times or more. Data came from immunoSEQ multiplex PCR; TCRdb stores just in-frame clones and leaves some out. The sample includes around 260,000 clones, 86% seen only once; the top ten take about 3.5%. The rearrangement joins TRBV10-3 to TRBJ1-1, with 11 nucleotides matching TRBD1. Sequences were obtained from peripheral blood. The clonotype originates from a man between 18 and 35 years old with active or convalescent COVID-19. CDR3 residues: CAALPGQGVNTEAFF. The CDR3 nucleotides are TGTGCCGCCCTCCCGGGACAGGGGGTGAACACTGAAGCTTTCTTT.